Below, 25 T cell receptor beta chains from the same sample are listed, as sequenced in a study of cytomegalovirus exposure and HLA in healthy donors (dated by TCRdb to about 2017). Library generation was performed with the immunoSEQ multiplex PCR assay. For the multiplex PCR, a mixture combining 60 forward primers for TCR Vbeta segments and 13 reverse primers for TCR Jbeta segments was used. TCRdb's version of the immuneACCESS table is confined to in-frame rearrangements and falls short of the full clone set. An unresolved V gene accounts for under half of the shortfall where checked; the remainder is of unknown origin. This sample holds tens of thousands of clones; around 81% were observed only once. The ten largest clones represent under 1.2% of the sample. Sequencing input: PBMCs. These receptors were obtained from a male donor in good health and CMV-seronegative.

This clone has a single count. At one end the junction does not follow the germline gene, possibly because of a read error. V and J are TRBV5-1 and TRBJ1-2; D is uncertain. From germline, CDR1 is SGHRS and CDR2 YFSETQ. The CDR3 contains 15 residues. The CDR3 loop is CASSLGPRNNYGYPF. CDR3 DNA sequence: TGCGCCAGCAGCTTGGGCCCACGCAATAACTATGGCTACCCCTTC.

The chain has TRBV28 and TRBJ1-4, with 8 bases lining up with TRBD1. The CDR3 loop spans 16 amino acids. CDR1 and CDR2 from the germline V gene are MDHEN and SYDVKM. The J segment lost 3 bases and the V segment lost 8 bases, leaving 11 bases of the junction unmatched. Here the CDR3 DNA reads TGTGCCAGCGGGCAGGGGGCTTCGATCTCTAATGAAAAACTGTTTTTT. Protein sequence: CASGQGASISNEKLFF.

The V and J genes are TRBV18 and TRBJ1-2; no clear D. Germline V gives CDR1 KGHSH, CDR2 LQKENI. This CDR3 has 12 amino acids. The V end was cut by 1 base, the J end by 5 bases, with 5 bases between. The CDR3 region is CASSPQHYGYTF. The DNA of the CDR3 is TGTGCCAGCTCACCACAACATTATGGCTACACCTTC.

The rearrangement links TRBV5-1 to TRBJ2-3; perhaps TRBD2 as D (7 bases). CDR3 length: 17 amino acids. Trimming took 7 bases from V and 2 from J, leaving 23 bases between them. Germline V gene data show CDR1 as SGHRS and CDR2 as YFSETQ. CDR3 DNA: TGCGCCAGCGCCTACTCGAGGGGGGGCCTTGTCACAGATACGCAGTATTTT. It translates to CASAYSRGGLVTDTQYF.

V is TRBV18 and J is TRBJ1-5; 8 bases fit TRBD1. J was trimmed by 3 bases and V by 8 bases; bases with no gene match: 6. CDR3 length: 14 residues. Germline lookup yields CDR1 KGHSH and CDR2 LQKENI. The CDR3 bases are TGTGCCAGCGGAACAGGGGGAAACAATCAGCCCCAGCATTTT. It is translated as CASGTGGNNQPQHF.

A remark on this clone: The junction and the germline gene differ at one end; a read error may be behind it. This chain uses TRBV25-1 with TRBJ1-6, with D uncertain. Germline values: CDR1 MGHDK, CDR2 SYGVNS. The CDR3 totals 13 residues. The CDR3: CASRERRDSPLNF. The CDR3 bases are TGTGCCAGTCGCGAGAGGAGGGATTCACCCCTCAACTTT.

This clone appeared a few times. CDR3 nucleotides: TGTGCCAGTAGTAAATCGACAGGCCGCACCGGGGAGCTGTTTTTT. It is translated as CASSKSTGRTGELFF. This chain links TRBV19 with TRBJ2-2; D is perhaps TRBD1 (6 bases). CDR3 length: 15 residues. Germline assignment: CDR1 LNHDA and CDR2 SQIVND (reference sequence). Between the trimmed V and J ends, which lost 4 bases and 4 bases, there was a span of 13 bases.

V usage is TRBV15 and J usage is TRBJ1-5, with 10 bases that match TRBD1. The CDR3 spans 17 residues. The germline V gene has CDR1 LNHNV and CDR2 YYDKDF (reference sequence). The ends lost 5 bases at V and 2 bases at J; junction bases unmatched: 9. CDR3 nucleotide sequence: TGTGCCACCAGCGGCGGACAGGGGGTTAGGGGCAATCAGCCCCAGCATTTT. This codes for CATSGGQGVRGNQPQHF.

The genes are TRBV10-1 and TRBJ2-5, with D possibly TRBD1 on 6 matching bases. Germline V gene data show CDR1 as WNHNN and CDR2 as SYGVQD (reference sequence). V gave up 3 bases and J gave up 1 base, with 9 bases separating them. The CDR3 spans 14 residues. CDR3 residues: CASSDRDIQETQYF. As DNA, the CDR3 is TGCGCCAGCAGTGATCGGGACATCCAAGAGACCCAGTACTTC.

This clone was seen a few times. This chain joins TRBV7-2 and TRBJ1-2; TRBD1 aligns across 8 bases. The germline gives CDR1 SGHTA, CDR2 FQGNSA. This CDR3 is built from 16 residues. J was trimmed by 2 bases and V by 2 bases; bases with no gene match: 7. CDR3 sequence (DNA): TGTGCCAGCAGCTTATTCCAGGGGGCTCCAAACTATGGCTACACCTTC. It codes for CASSLFQGAPNYGYTF.

The genes are TRBV5-4 and TRBJ2-2, with 7 bases fitting TRBD1. Germline assignment: CDR1 SGHNT and CDR2 YYREEE (reference sequence). The trim removed 4 bases at V and 4 bases at J, leaving 7 bases unmatched. The CDR3 runs 15 residues. The CDR3 reads CASSRQTGPTGELFF. CDR3 DNA sequence: TGTGCCAGCAGCCGTCAGACAGGGCCCACCGGGGAGCTGTTTTTT.

The chain combines TRBV30 with TRBJ1-4; TRBD1 matches at 9 bases. The length of the CDR3 is 18 residues. The V segment lost 0 bases and the J segment 10 bases; nucleotides outside the gene matches: 18. Germline assignment: CDR1 GTSNPN and CDR2 SVGIG (reference sequence). CDR3 residues: CAWSVQLMGQGTGAKLFF. The CDR3 region has the DNA TGTGCCTGGAGTGTACAATTAATGGGACAGGGAACCGGTGCAAAACTGTTTTTT.

The chain recombines TRBV7-6 with TRBJ2-2; D gene ambiguous. The CDR3 is made up of 15 amino acids. The V gene's germline CDR1 is SGHVS and CDR2 FNYEAQ. The V gene lost 5 bases and the J gene lost 1 base, with 11 bases spanning the gap. CDR3 in amino acids: CASSPQPVNTGELFF. CDR3 coding DNA: TGTGCCAGCAGCCCACAGCCCGTGAACACCGGGGAGCTGTTTTTT.

The DNA for the CDR3 is TGTGCCAGAAGCTTGGAACGACTAGCGGGGGGGCGGGGTGACTCCTACAATGAGCAGTTCTTC. Translation: CARSLERLAGGRGDSYNEQFF. V is TRBV5-3 and J is TRBJ2-1, with TRBD2 matching over 14 bases. TRBV5-3 is noted as an ORF with a role that remains uncertain. The CDR3 runs 21 residues. J gave up 0 bases and V 0 bases, and 11 bases lay outside the gene matches.

Notes on this clone: At one of its ends the junction is not consistent with the germline gene, which may arise from a read error. This chain joins TRBV19 and TRBJ1-2, with 7 bases lining up with TRBD1. Germline V lookup: CDR1 LNHDA, CDR2 SQIVND (reference sequence). The CDR3 is made up of 15 amino acids. CDR3 region: CASSTGPRQGHGYPF. The CDR3 nucleotides are TGTGCCAGTAGTACCGGGCCTCGACAGGGTCATGGCTACCCCTTC.

The chain links TRBV7-9 to TRBJ2-3; D may be TRBD1 (6 bases). The V gene's germline CDR1 is SEHNR and CDR2 FQNEAQ (reference sequence). Trimming cost V 5 bases and J 1 base, with 10 bases left between them. The CDR3 length is 14 residues. The CDR3 is CASSAGQRTDTQYF. CDR3 nucleotide sequence: TGTGCCAGCAGCGCCGGACAGCGCACAGATACGCAGTATTTT.

This chain connects TRBV20-1 to TRBJ1-2; no firm D call. Germline V CDR1 and CDR2: DFQATT, SNEGSKA (reference sequence). The length of the CDR3 is 11 residues. Deletions cut 2 bases from V and 3 bases from J, with 4 bases between. The CDR3 DNA follows: TGCAGTGCTAGAATCTACTATGGCTACACCTTC. Translated: CSARIYYGYTF.

This sequence joins TRBV19 and TRBJ2-6; a possible D gene is TRBD2 (5 bases). The V end was cut by 3 bases, the J end by 4 bases, with 10 bases between. This CDR3 has 15 amino acids. The germline gives CDR1 LNHDA, CDR2 SQIVND (reference sequence). CDR3 sequence (DNA): TGTGCCAGTAGTATGGGAGTTAGAGGGGCCAACGTCCTGACTTTC. It codes for CASSMGVRGANVLTF. Looking up the rest from reference TRBV19 and TRBJ2-6 gives the full variable domain: DGGITQSPKYLFRKEGQNVTLSCEQNLNHDAMYWYRQDPGQGLRLIYYSQIVNDFQKGDIAEGYSVSREKKESFPLTVTSAQKNPTAFYLCASSMGVRGANVLTFGAGSRLTVL.

The chain uses TRBV7-2 and TRBJ1-3, with D possibly TRBD1 on 5 matching bases. Germline lookup yields CDR1 SGHTA and CDR2 FQGNSA. V shed 2 bases and J shed 1 base, with 9 bases lying between them. CDR3 length equals 15 residues. The CDR3 region is CASSLFGGSGNTIYF. In DNA, the CDR3 is TGTGCCAGCAGCTTATTCGGGGGATCTGGAAACACCATATATTTT.

This clone was recorded only once. Here the CDR3 reads CASSTGTVNSYEQYF. In DNA, the CDR3 is TGTGCCAGCAGTACCGGGACAGTCAATTCCTACGAGCAGTACTTC. The chain employs TRBV27 and TRBJ2-7; 7 nucleotides align to TRBD1. Germline CDR1 and CDR2: MNHEY and SMNVEV (reference sequence). This CDR3 comprises 15 residues. Trimming removed 5 bases from V and 1 base from J; junction bases left unmatched: 8.

The rearrangement links TRBV19 to TRBJ1-4; 7 bases agree with TRBD1. J lost 3 bases, V lost 9 bases, and 10 bases had no gene match. There are 15 residues in the CDR3. Germline loops: CDR1 LNHDA, CDR2 SQIVND (reference sequence). Here the CDR3 DNA reads TGTGCCAGCCGCCAGGGGGACATTTCTAATGAAAAACTGTTTTTT. Protein: CASRQGDISNEKLFF.

This chain links TRBV6-5 with TRBJ1-2; no definite D call. This CDR3 has 15 amino acids. Germline V lookup: CDR1 MNHEY, CDR2 SVGAGI. V was clipped by 3 bases and J by 1 base, with 12 bases between them. The CDR3 bases are TGTGCCAGCAGTTATCAGGCGAGGGATAACTATGGCTACACCTTC. Protein: CASSYQARDNYGYTF.

This chain joins TRBV5-4 and TRBJ1-1, with no clear D. The CDR3 totals 14 residues. Per the germline V gene, CDR1 is SGHNT and CDR2 is YYREEE (reference sequence). Trimming stripped 3 bases from V and 1 base from J, with 10 bases between. CDR3: CASSSVGRNTEAFF. The CDR3 nucleotides are TGTGCCAGCAGCTCCGTTGGCAGGAACACTGAAGCTTTCTTT.

The chain joins TRBV11-3 to TRBJ2-1; 7 nucleotides agree with TRBD1. After removal of 5 bases from V and 6 bases from J, the junction contained 10 bases not matched to a gene. The CDR3 is 15 residues long. The germline V gene encodes CDR1 SGHNT and CDR2 YENEEA. CDR3 DNA: TGTGCCAGCAGCCCCAGGGACAGCTGGGCCAATGAGCAGTTCTTC. Amino acid sequence: CASSPRDSWANEQFF.

The chain is built from TRBV7-6 and TRBJ2-5; D remains unclear. Germline V gene lookup returns CDR1 SGHVS and CDR2 FNYEAQ. Deletions cut 1 base from V and 7 bases from J, with 10 bases between. This CDR3 comprises 13 residues. CDR3 in DNA: TGTGCCAGCAGCTTAGTACAGTCCGGGACCCAGTACTTC. It specifies CASSLVQSGTQYF.